This TCR beta chain was documented in a study of Tregs in tolerant kidney transplant recipients. Whole-study results and caveats: This study did not directly address biological reproducibility.

Germline trimming cut 0 bases from V and 5 bases from J; bases unmatched to any gene: 4. CDR1 and CDR2 from the germline V gene are GTSNPN and SVGIG (reference sequence). The CDR3 consists of 14 residues. This clone was seen once. What it binds is not known. Produced via immunoSEQ multiplex PCR; TCRdb's table is partial and in-frame only. The data show roughly 250,000 clones, around 82% seen once. The receptor was derived from a human donor in good health. The chain joins TRBV30 to TRBJ2-5; 9 bases are a match to TRBD2. Source material: CD4+ T cells from blood. CDR3 residues: CAWSVLSGGETQYF. For the CDR3, the DNA is TGTGCCTGGAGTGTACTGAGCGGGGGGGAGACCCAGTACTTC.